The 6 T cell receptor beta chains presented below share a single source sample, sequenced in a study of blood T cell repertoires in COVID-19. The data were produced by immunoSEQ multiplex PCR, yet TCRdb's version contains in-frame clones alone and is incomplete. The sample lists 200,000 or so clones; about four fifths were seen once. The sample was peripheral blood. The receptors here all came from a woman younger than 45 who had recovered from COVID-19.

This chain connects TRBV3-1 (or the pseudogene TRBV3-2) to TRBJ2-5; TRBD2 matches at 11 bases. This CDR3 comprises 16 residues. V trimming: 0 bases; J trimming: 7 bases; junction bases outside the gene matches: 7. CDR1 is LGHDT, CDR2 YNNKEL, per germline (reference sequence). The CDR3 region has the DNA TGTGCCAGCAGCCAAGATCGGCTAGCGGGAGGCGGGACCCAGTACTTC. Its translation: CASSQDRLAGGGTQYF.

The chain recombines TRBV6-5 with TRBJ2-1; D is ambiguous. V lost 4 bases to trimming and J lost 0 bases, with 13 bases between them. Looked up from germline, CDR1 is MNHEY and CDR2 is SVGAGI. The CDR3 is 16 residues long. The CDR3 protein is CASSWQDPSSYNEQFF. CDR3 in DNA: TGTGCCAGCAGTTGGCAGGATCCCAGCTCCTACAATGAGCAGTTCTTC.

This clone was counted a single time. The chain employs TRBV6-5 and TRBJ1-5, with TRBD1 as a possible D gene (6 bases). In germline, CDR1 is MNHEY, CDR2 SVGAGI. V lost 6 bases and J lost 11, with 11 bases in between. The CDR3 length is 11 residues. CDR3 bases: TGTGCCAGCAGCCAGGGGTTAGCCCAGCATTTT. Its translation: CASSQGLAQHF.

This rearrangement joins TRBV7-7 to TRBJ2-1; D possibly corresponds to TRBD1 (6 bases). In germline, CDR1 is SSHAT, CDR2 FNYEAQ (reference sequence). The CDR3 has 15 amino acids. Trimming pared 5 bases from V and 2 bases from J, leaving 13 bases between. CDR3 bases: TGTGCCAGCAGCCTCACAGGGAGCGCCTACAATGAGCAGTTCTTC. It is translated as CASSLTGSAYNEQFF. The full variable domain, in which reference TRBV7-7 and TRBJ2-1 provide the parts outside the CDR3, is GAGVSQSPRYKVTKRGQDVTLRCDPISSHATLYWYQQALGQGPEFLTYFNYEAQPDKSGLPSDRFSAERPEGSISTLTIQRTEQRDSAMYRCASSLTGSAYNEQFFGPGTRLTVL.

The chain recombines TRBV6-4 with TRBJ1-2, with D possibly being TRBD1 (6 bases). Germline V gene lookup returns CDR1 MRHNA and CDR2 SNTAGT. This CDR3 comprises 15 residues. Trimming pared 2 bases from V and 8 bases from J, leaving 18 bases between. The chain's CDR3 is CASSDRSGGLRGYTF. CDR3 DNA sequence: TGTGCCAGCAGTGACAGATCGGGGGGCTTACGAGGCTACACCTTC.

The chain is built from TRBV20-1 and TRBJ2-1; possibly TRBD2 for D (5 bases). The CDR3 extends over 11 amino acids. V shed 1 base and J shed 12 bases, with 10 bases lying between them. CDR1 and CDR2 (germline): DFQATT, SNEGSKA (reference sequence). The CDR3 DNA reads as TGCAGTGCTAGAGTACGGGATCTGCAGTTCTTC. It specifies CSARVRDLQFF.